This paragraph covers one T cell receptor (beta chain) sequence. In the authors' workflow: Scientists estimated how many nucleated cells there were by amplifying reference gene primers. Using immunoSEQ multiplex PCR, the repertoire was profiled, and TCRdb retains in-frame clones only, with some absent. That table furnishes V, J and clone size, whereas the DNA furnished D and trimming. The sample lists 40,000 to 50,000 clones, 87% seen once, with more than 15% in the top ten. This sample was taken from a study of blood T cell repertoires in COVID-19. At the level of the study: Samples came from the United States, Italy and Spain, spanning acute and convalescent COVID-19. Nucleic acid was either cDNA or gDNA, and it came from T cells, B-cell-depleted T cells, or PBMCs.

V lost 2 bases to trimming and J lost 0 bases, with 11 bases between them. The CDR3 has 16 residues. Germline assignment: CDR1 KGHSH and CDR2 LQKENI. The rearrangement links TRBV18 to TRBJ1-3; tentative D call: TRBD1 (6 bases). Sequenced input: peripheral blood. This receptor was identified in a human donor in a cohort sampled during active COVID-19. CDR3 coding DNA: TGTGCCAGCTCACCAGACAGGACGGGCTCTGGAAACACCATATATTTT. Amino acids: CASSPDRTGSGNTIYF.